Following are 16 T cell receptor beta chains from one sample sequenced in a study of OX40 agonist ivuxolimab in advanced cancers. Method: immunoSEQ multiplex PCR; TCRdb's copy keeps in-frame clones and lacks some. The sample includes about 28,000 clones, around 83% of them seen just once. This sample comprised CD4+ or CD8+ T cells sorted from blood, obtained in a trial of the OX40 agonist ivuxolimab. Source of these receptors: an adult with an advanced solid tumor such as melanoma, head and neck, liver or kidney cancer.

This chain joins TRBV7-9 and TRBJ2-5; D call uncertain. The germline CDR1 and CDR2 sequences are SEHNR and FQNEAQ (reference sequence). This CDR3 contains 13 residues. V was clipped by 5 bases and J by 2 bases, with 9 bases between them. This CDR3 is CASSPRRQETQYF. CDR3 nucleotides: TGTGCCAGCAGCCCCCGGCGACAAGAGACCCAGTACTTC.

The chain carries TRBV7-7 and TRBJ2-2; D may match TRBD1 or TRBD2 (6 bases each). CDR1 is SSHAT, CDR2 FNYEAQ, per germline (reference sequence). The CDR3 consists of 17 residues. V shed 5 bases and J shed 5 bases, with 21 bases lying between them. The CDR3, as DNA: TGTGCCAGCAGCCTAAATCTACAGGGAGGAGGGACCGGGGAGCTGTTTTTT. This translates into CASSLNLQGGGTGELFF.

The chain has TRBV19 and TRBJ2-1, with 9 nucleotides matching TRBD2. The length of the CDR3 is 16 residues. V shed 3 bases and J 2 bases; nucleotides not matched to a gene: 5. CDR1 is LNHDA and CDR2 is SQIVND in the germline V gene (reference sequence). The CDR3 nucleotides read TGTGCCAGTAGTATTGTAGCGGGGGCCCCCTACAATGAGCAGTTCTTC. This sequence encodes CASSIVAGAPYNEQFF.

V is TRBV12-5 and J is TRBJ2-1; either TRBD1 or TRBD2 may fit D (5 bases each). V lost 6 bases and J 4 bases, leaving 10 bases between the germline ends. The germline V gene encodes CDR1 LGHNT and CDR2 FRNRAP. The CDR3 contains 13 residues. CDR3 amino acids: CASGPEGYNEQFF. In DNA form, the CDR3 reads TGTGCTAGTGGCCCCGAGGGGTACAATGAGCAGTTCTTC.

The chain uses TRBV7-6 and TRBJ1-1; 8 positions match TRBD1. CDR3 length: 12 residues. Looked up from germline, CDR1 is SGHVS and CDR2 is FNYEAQ. V shed 5 bases and J 11 bases; nucleotides not matched to a gene: 7. The CDR3 bases are TGTGCCAGCAGCGAACCAGGGGGCCTGGCTTTCTTT. Translated, it gives CASSEPGGLAFF.

This clone occurred a few times. The gene calls are TRBV29-1 and TRBJ1-1, with D unresolved. Germline assignment: CDR1 SQVTM and CDR2 ANQGSEA. The CDR3 length is 10 residues. The V end was cut by 2 bases, the J end by 4 bases, with 2 bases between. CDR3 region: CSVEFTEAFF. The CDR3 DNA reads as TGCAGCGTTGAATTCACTGAAGCTTTCTTT.

The chain combines TRBV15 with TRBJ2-5; the match to TRBD1 covers 7 bases. Germline CDR1 LNHNV, CDR2 YYDKDF (reference sequence). The CDR3 runs to 14 residues. J lost 2 bases, V lost 5 bases, and 5 bases had no gene match. Here the CDR3 reads CATSADRSQETQYF. The CDR3 DNA follows: TGTGCCACCAGCGCGGACAGGTCGCAAGAGACCCAGTACTTC. Full variable domain (rest looked up from reference TRBV15 and TRBJ2-5): DAMVIQNPRYQVTQFGKPVTLSCSQTLNHNVMYWYQQKSSQAPKLLFHYYDKDFNNEADTPDNFQSRRPNTSFCFLDIRSPGLGDTAMYLCATSADRSQETQYFGPGTRLLVL.

V gene TRBV11-2 combines with J gene TRBJ2-5, with D hard to call. The DNA end is a closer match to TRBJ2-7, so the J assignment may be wrong. There are 14 residues in the CDR3. Germline V lookup: CDR1 SGHAT, CDR2 FQNNGV. CDR3: CASSLDAGAYEQYF. DNA of the CDR3: TGTGCCAGCAGCTTAGATGCCGGTGCCTACGAGCAGTACTTC.

About this clone: A much larger clone is a single base away; this may be a read error. The genes are TRBV6-4 and TRBJ2-2, with 8 bases aligning to TRBD2. Germline assignment: CDR1 MRHNA and CDR2 SNTAGT. The CDR3 is 14 amino acids. V lost 3 bases and J lost 6; bases outside the gene matches: 3. For the CDR3, the DNA is TGTGCCAGCAGTGAGACTAGCGACGCCGGGGAGCTGTTTTTT. Its translation is CASSETSDAGELFF.

The rearrangement joins TRBV9 to TRBJ1-1; 9 nucleotides line up with TRBD1. In germline, CDR1 is SGDLS, CDR2 YYNGEE. V shed 4 bases, J shed 3 bases, and the junction held 4 bases outside the gene matches. This CDR3 comprises 14 residues. CDR3 sequence: CASSTTGGDTEAFF. The CDR3 bases are TGTGCCAGCAGCACGACAGGGGGGGACACTGAAGCTTTCTTT.

V and J are TRBV30 and TRBJ2-7; TRBD1 agrees at 8 bases. V shed 3 bases, J shed 0 bases, and the junction held 4 bases outside the gene matches. This CDR3 spans 14 amino acids. Germline V gene data show CDR1 as GTSNPN and CDR2 as SVGIG (reference sequence). CDR3 in amino acids: CAWSDRGISYEQYF. CDR3 DNA: TGTGCCTGGAGCGACAGGGGCATCTCCTACGAGCAGTACTTC. Variable domain in full (rest from reference TRBV30 and TRBJ2-7): SQTIHQWPATLVQPVGSPLSLECTVEGTSNPNLYWYRQAAGRGLQLLFYSVGIGQISSEVPQNLSASRPQDRQFILSSKKLLLSDSGFYLCAWSDRGISYEQYFGPGTRLTVT.

V is TRBV5-4 and J is TRBJ2-5, with D possibly being TRBD1 (5 bases). Germline V gene lookup returns CDR1 SGHNT and CDR2 YYREEE (reference sequence). This CDR3 has 11 amino acids. The V and J ends lost 3 bases and 9 bases respectively, with 9 bases between them. The chain's CDR3 is CASSSQGAQYF. The CDR3 nucleotides read TGTGCCAGCAGCTCCCAAGGGGCCCAGTACTTC.

Relative to its sample, this clone is large. The chain combines TRBV6-1 with TRBJ1-1; D is undetermined. Trimming took 1 base from V and 1 from J, leaving 4 bases between them. The germline V gene has CDR1 MNHNS and CDR2 SASEGT. CDR3 size: 13 residues. The CDR3 sequence: CASSEGQNTEAFF. CDR3 nucleotide sequence: TGTGCCAGCAGTGAAGGACAGAACACTGAAGCTTTCTTT.

The chain is built from TRBV6-1 and TRBJ2-5; D is tentatively TRBD1 or TRBD2 (9 bases each). The CDR3 totals 17 residues. Trimming cost V 1 base and J 3 bases, with 18 bases left between them. Germline V gene data show CDR1 as MNHNS and CDR2 as SASEGT. The CDR3 DNA reads as TGTGCCAGCAGTGAAGTCGCGGGGGGGACAGGGAAAGAGACCCAGTACTTC. It is translated as CASSEVAGGTGKETQYF.

The chain carries TRBV19 and TRBJ2-7; tentative D call: TRBD2 (5 bases). Germline V CDR1 and CDR2: LNHDA, SQIVND (reference sequence). V was cut by 4 bases and J by 5 bases, with 15 bases left in between. The CDR3 spans 14 residues. The CDR3 loop reads CASSSQSTGNEQYF. The CDR3 DNA reads TGTGCCAGTAGTAGTCAGAGTACCGGGAACGAGCAGTACTTC.

V is TRBV6-5 and J is TRBJ2-7, with 10 bases aligning to TRBD2. Germline V gives CDR1 MNHEY, CDR2 SVGAGI. V shed 7 bases, J shed 2 bases, and the junction held 8 bases outside the gene matches. The CDR3 runs 15 residues. The DNA of the CDR3 is TGTGCCAGCAAGATAGATGGACTAGCGGCCTACGAGCAGTACTTC. The encoded protein is CASKIDGLAAYEQYF.